This is a list of T cell receptor beta chains from one sample in a study of shared clonotypes between healthy human individuals. The data were produced by immunoSEQ multiplex PCR, yet TCRdb's version contains in-frame clones alone and is incomplete. Here the sample spans 640,000 or so clones, about 78% being singletons. The sample taken for sequencing was memory CD4+ T cells sorted from blood. The origin of the receptors is a woman in her 30s in good health. Both conserved end residues are part of each CDR3. A D gene is named only where the DNA matches it firmly. The size field is filled for only some rows; it gives once, few, many or a size class.

V	D	size	length	J	CDR3	DNA
TRBV7-2	TRBD2	-	18	TRBJ2-3	CASSLWALGTSGTDTQYF	TGTGCCAGCAGCTTATGGGCCCTCGGGACTAGCGGCACAGATACGCAGTATTTT
TRBV28	-	-	14	TRBJ1-5	CASTPEGRHQPQHF	TGTGCCAGCACCCCCGAGGGGCGCCATCAGCCCCAGCATTTT
TRBV30	TRBD2	many	16	TRBJ2-1	CAWTPALAGGYNEQFF	TGTGCCTGGACCCCCGCCCTAGCGGGGGGTTACAATGAGCAGTTCTTC
TRBV6-1	-	-	14	TRBJ1-2	CASSPTGGVGGYTF	TGTGCCAGCAGCCCCACAGGCGGGGTGGGCGGCTACACCTTC
TRBV5-1	-	-	14	TRBJ1-4	CASSAGTENEKLFF	TGCGCCAGCAGCGCCGGGACGGAAAATGAAAAACTGTTTTTT
TRBV5-8	TRBD1	few	15	TRBJ2-3	CASSPRQGRVNTQYF	TGTGCCAGCAGTCCCCGACAGGGAAGGGTGAATACGCAGTATTTT
TRBV7-2	-	many	14	TRBJ2-5	CASSKGWAGETQYF	TGTGCCAGCAGCAAAGGTTGGGCGGGAGAGACCCAGTACTTC
TRBV27	TRBD2	-	14	TRBJ2-7	CASRLLAGGYEQYF	TGTGCCAGCAGACTACTAGCGGGAGGGTACGAGCAGTACTTC
TRBV18	TRBD2	-	16	TRBJ2-4	CASSARTSLGVHIQYF	TGTGCCAGCTCAGCGAGGACTAGCCTCGGGGTTCACATTCAGTACTTC
TRBV2	-	-	17	TRBJ2-3	CASRGVGTFMGVDTQYF	TGTGCCAGCAGAGGTGTTGGGACATTTATGGGGGTAGATACGCAGTATTTT
TRBV6-5	-	-	15	TRBJ1-5	CASRGGSSSNQPQHF	TGTGCCAGCAGGGGCGGATCCTCAAGCAATCAGCCCCAGCATTTT
TRBV5-1	TRBD2	once	16	TRBJ2-3	CASRTQTSGQADTQYF	TGCGCCAGCAGGACTCAAACTAGCGGCCAAGCGGATACGCAGTATTTT
TRBV2	-	few	16	TRBJ1-4	CASSDRVGTGNEKLFF	TGTGCCAGCAGTGATCGGGTCGGCACAGGTAATGAAAAACTGTTTTTT
TRBV6-5	-	-	16	TRBJ2-3	CASSSFGQGLADTQYF	TGTGCCAGCAGTTCGTTTGGGCAGGGGTTGGCAGATACGCAGTATTTT
TRBV27	-	-	16	TRBJ2-2	CASSFQVGRGTGELFF	TGTGCCAGCAGTTTTCAGGTGGGGCGTGGCACCGGGGAGCTGTTTTTT
TRBV19	TRBD1	few	15	TRBJ1-3	CASSNSGTVGNTIYF	TGTGCCAGTAGTAACTCCGGGACAGTTGGAAACACCATATATTTT
TRBV7-2	-	-	16	TRBJ2-3	CASSPPGGALTDTQYF	TGTGCCAGCAGTCCACCTGGCGGGGCTCTCACAGATACGCAGTATTTT
TRBV28	TRBD2	-	16	TRBJ2-7	CASRPSGTSGIGEQYF	TGTGCCAGCAGACCCTCCGGGACTAGCGGGATAGGGGAGCAGTACTTC
TRBV5-6	TRBD1	once	15	TRBJ1-5	CASSLLGQGGQPQHF	TGTGCCAGCAGCTTACTAGGACAGGGTGGACAGCCCCAGCATTTT
TRBV5-1	-	-	15	TRBJ2-3	CASSLMAASTDTQYF	TGCGCCAGCAGCTTGATGGCGGCTAGCACAGATACGCAGTATTTT
TRBV7-9	TRBD2	-	16	TRBJ2-1	CASSYPRASGIHEQFF	TGTGCCAGCAGCTACCCTAGAGCTAGCGGGATCCATGAGCAGTTCTTC
TRBV7-9	-	many	18	TRBJ1-2	CASSLIGAGIPLNYGYTF	TGTGCCAGCAGCTTAATAGGAGCCGGGATCCCTCTTAACTATGGCTACACCTTC
TRBV19	TRBD1	-	16	TRBJ1-2	CASTLRTGRKNYGYTF	TGTGCCAGTACCTTGAGGACAGGGCGGAAGAACTATGGCTACACCTTC
TRBV7-2	-	once	16	TRBJ2-1	CASSIPWLESGNEQFF	TGTGCCAGCAGCATCCCATGGCTAGAGTCGGGGAATGAGCAGTTCTTC
TRBV27	TRBD2	once	16	TRBJ2-1	CASSSGTSGRRHEQFF	TGTGCCAGCAGCTCAGGCACTAGCGGGAGAAGACATGAGCAGTTCTTC
TRBV5-4	-	-	12	TRBJ2-5	CASSQSQETQYF	TGTGCCAGCAGTCAGAGCCAAGAGACCCAGTACTTC
TRBV7-9	-	-	12	TRBJ1-1	CASSLAAGEAFF	TGTGCCAGCAGCTTAGCTGCAGGTGAAGCTTTCTTT
TRBV7-9	-	-	9	TRBJ1-2	CASSYGYTF	TGTGCCAGCAGCTATGGCTACACCTTC
TRBV18	-	-	14	TRBJ1-1	CASSPETVNTEAFF	TGTGCCAGCTCACCAGAGACAGTGAACACTGAAGCTTTCTTT
TRBV5-1	-	-	16	TRBJ1-4	CASSLGTSTTNEKLFF	TGCGCCAGCAGCCTCGGGACATCTACAACTAATGAAAAACTGTTTTTT
TRBV4-1	-	-	16	TRBJ1-5	CASSQVAGRSNQPQHF	TGCGCCAGCAGCCAAGTGGCAGGCAGGAGCAATCAGCCCCAGCATTTT